The present T cell receptor beta chain was sequenced within a study of blood T cell repertoires in COVID-19. Study processing details: Estimation of nucleated cell counts relied on the amplification of reference gene primers. Sequencing used immunoSEQ multiplex PCR; TCRdb keeps in-frame clones, though not all of them. V, J and clone size reflect that table, while D and trimming were determined from the DNA. The table records about 80,000 clones, roughly 90% of them present only once. Comments on this clone: This CDR3 is missing its conserved last phenylalanine or tryptophan, likely due to a read error. It is unclear where the CDR3 begins or ends on the DNA, so no DNA is shown, and the CDR3 is as TCRdb lists it.

The CDR3 sequence runs 11 residues, both termini included. The germline gives CDR1 SGHRS, CDR2 YFSETQ. The chain carries TRBV5-1 and TRBJ2-3; TRBD2, the table's D call, lacks a check against the DNA. The receptor comes from a man aged 70-80 years with acute or convalescent COVID-19. The source material was peripheral blood. CDR3 residues: CASSGLTSGGL.